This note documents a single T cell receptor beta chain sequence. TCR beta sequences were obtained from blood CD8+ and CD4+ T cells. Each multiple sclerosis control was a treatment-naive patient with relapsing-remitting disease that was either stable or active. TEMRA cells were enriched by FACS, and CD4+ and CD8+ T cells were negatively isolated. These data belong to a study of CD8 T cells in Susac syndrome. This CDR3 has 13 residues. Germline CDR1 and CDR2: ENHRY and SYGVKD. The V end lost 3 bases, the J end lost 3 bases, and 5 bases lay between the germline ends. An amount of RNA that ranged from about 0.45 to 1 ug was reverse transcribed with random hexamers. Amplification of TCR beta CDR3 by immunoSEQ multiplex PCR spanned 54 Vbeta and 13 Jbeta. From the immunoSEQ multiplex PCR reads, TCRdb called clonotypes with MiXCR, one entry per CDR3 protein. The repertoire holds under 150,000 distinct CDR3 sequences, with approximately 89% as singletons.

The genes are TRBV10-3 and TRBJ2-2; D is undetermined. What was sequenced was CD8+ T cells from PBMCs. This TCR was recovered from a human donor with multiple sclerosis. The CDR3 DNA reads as TGTGCCATCAGTGAAAGGGACACCGGGGAGCTGTTTTTT. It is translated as CAISERDTGELFF.